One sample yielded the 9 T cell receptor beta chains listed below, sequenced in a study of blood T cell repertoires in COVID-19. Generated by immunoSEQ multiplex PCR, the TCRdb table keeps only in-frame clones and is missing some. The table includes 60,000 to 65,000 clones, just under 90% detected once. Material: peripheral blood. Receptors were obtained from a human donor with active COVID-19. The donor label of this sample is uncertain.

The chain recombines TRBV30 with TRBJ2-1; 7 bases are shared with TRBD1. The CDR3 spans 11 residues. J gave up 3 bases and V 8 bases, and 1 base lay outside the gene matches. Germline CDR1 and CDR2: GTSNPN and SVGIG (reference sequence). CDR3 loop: CAGDSYNEQFF. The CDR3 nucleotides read TGTGCCGGGGACAGCTACAATGAGCAGTTCTTC.

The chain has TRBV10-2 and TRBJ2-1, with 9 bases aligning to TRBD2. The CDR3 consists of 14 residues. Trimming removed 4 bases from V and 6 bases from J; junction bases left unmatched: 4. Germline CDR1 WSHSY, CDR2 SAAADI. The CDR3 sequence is CASSVAGARNEQFF. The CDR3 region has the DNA TGCGCCAGCAGTGTAGCGGGGGCACGCAATGAGCAGTTCTTC.

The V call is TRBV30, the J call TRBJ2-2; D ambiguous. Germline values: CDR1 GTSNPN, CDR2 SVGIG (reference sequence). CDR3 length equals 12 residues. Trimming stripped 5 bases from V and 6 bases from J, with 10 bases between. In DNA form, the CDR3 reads TGTGCCTGGGGCCGTTCGGCCGGGGAGCTGTTTTTT. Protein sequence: CAWGRSAGELFF. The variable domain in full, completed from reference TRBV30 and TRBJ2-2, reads SQTIHQWPATLVQPVGSPLSLECTVEGTSNPNLYWYRQAAGRGLQLLFYSVGIGQISSEVPQNLSASRPQDRQFILSSKKLLLSDSGFYLCAWGRSAGELFFGEGSRLTVL.

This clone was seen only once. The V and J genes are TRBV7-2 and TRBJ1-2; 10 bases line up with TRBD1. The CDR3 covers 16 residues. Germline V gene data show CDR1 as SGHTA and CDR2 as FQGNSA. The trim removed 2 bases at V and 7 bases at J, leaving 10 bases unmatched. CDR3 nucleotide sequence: TGTGCCAGCAGCTTATTTTCGGGACAGGGGACTAGTGGCTACACCTTC. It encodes CASSLFSGQGTSGYTF.

The CDR3 here is CASSSVSGVPSYEQYF. The CDR3 DNA reads TGTGCCAGCAGCTCGGTTTCGGGAGTCCCCTCCTACGAGCAGTACTTC. The rearrangement links TRBV5-4 to TRBJ2-7, with D tentatively TRBD2 (6 bases). Trimming shortened V by 3 bases and J by 0 bases, and 16 bases separated the two germline ends. The CDR3 length is 16 residues. Germline CDR1 is SGHNT and CDR2 is YYREEE (reference sequence).

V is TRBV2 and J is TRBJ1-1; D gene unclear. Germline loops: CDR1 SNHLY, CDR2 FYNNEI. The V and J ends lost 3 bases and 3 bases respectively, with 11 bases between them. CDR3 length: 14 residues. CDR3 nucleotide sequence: TGTGCCAGCAGTGACGGAGGGATCTACACTGAAGCTTTCTTT. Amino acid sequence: CASSDGGIYTEAFF.

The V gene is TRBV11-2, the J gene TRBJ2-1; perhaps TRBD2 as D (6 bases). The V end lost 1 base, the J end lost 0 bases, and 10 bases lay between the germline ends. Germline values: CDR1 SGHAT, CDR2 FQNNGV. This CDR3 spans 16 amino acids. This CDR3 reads CASSLAGGSSYNEQFF. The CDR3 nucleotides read TGTGCCAGCAGCTTAGCCGGGGGTAGCTCCTACAATGAGCAGTTCTTC.

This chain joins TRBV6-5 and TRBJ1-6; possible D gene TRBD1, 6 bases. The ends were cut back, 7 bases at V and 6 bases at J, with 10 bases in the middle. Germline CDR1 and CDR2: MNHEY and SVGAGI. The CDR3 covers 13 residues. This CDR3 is CASTGEINSPLHF. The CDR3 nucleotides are TGTGCCAGCACAGGGGAAATTAATTCACCCCTCCACTTT.

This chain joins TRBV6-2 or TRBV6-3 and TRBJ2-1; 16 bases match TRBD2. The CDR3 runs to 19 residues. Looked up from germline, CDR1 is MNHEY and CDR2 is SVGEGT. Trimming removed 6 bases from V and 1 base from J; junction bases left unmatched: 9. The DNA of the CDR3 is TGTGCCAGCAGCGAAACCGGGACTAGCGGGGGGGCATCCTACAATGAGCAGTTCTTC. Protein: CASSETGTSGGASYNEQFF.